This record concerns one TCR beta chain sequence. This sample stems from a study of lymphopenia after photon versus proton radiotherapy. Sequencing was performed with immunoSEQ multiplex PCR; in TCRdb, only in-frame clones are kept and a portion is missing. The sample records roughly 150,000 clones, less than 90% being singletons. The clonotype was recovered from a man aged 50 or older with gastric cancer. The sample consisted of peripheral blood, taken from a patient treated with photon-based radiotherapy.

The CDR3 DNA reads TGTGCCATCAGCCGACAGGAGACCTACGAGCAGTACTTC. It codes for CAISRQETYEQYF. The rearrangement uses TRBV10-3 and TRBJ2-7, with D possibly matching TRBD1 (6 bases). The CDR3 totals 13 residues. The V and J ends lost 6 bases and 2 bases respectively, with 11 bases between them. Per the germline V gene, CDR1 is ENHRY and CDR2 is SYGVKD.